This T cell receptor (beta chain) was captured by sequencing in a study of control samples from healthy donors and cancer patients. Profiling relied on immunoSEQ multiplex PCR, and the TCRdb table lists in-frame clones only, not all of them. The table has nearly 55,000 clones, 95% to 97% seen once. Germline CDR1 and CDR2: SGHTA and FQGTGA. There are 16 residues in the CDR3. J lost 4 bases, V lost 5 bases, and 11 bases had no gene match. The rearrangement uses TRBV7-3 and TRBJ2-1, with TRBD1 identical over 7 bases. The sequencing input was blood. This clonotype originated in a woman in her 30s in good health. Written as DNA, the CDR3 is TGTGCCAGCAGCCCACAGACAGGGCCAACGTACAATGAGCAGTTCTTC. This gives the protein CASSPQTGPTYNEQFF.